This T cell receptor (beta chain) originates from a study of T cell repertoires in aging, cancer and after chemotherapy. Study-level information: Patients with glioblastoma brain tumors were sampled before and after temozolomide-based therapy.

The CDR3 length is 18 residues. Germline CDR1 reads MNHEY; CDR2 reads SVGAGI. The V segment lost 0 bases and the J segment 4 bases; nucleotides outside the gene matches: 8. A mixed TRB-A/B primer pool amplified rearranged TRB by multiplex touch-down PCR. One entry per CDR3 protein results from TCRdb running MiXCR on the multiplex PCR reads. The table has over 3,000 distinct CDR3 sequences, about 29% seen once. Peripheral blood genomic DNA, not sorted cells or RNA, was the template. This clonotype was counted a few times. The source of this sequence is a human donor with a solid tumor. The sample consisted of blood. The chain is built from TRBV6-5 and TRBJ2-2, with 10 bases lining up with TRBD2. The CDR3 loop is CASSYSLAGERGTGELFF. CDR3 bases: TGTGCCAGCAGTTACTCCCTAGCGGGAGAACGGGGCACCGGGGAGCTGTTTTTT.